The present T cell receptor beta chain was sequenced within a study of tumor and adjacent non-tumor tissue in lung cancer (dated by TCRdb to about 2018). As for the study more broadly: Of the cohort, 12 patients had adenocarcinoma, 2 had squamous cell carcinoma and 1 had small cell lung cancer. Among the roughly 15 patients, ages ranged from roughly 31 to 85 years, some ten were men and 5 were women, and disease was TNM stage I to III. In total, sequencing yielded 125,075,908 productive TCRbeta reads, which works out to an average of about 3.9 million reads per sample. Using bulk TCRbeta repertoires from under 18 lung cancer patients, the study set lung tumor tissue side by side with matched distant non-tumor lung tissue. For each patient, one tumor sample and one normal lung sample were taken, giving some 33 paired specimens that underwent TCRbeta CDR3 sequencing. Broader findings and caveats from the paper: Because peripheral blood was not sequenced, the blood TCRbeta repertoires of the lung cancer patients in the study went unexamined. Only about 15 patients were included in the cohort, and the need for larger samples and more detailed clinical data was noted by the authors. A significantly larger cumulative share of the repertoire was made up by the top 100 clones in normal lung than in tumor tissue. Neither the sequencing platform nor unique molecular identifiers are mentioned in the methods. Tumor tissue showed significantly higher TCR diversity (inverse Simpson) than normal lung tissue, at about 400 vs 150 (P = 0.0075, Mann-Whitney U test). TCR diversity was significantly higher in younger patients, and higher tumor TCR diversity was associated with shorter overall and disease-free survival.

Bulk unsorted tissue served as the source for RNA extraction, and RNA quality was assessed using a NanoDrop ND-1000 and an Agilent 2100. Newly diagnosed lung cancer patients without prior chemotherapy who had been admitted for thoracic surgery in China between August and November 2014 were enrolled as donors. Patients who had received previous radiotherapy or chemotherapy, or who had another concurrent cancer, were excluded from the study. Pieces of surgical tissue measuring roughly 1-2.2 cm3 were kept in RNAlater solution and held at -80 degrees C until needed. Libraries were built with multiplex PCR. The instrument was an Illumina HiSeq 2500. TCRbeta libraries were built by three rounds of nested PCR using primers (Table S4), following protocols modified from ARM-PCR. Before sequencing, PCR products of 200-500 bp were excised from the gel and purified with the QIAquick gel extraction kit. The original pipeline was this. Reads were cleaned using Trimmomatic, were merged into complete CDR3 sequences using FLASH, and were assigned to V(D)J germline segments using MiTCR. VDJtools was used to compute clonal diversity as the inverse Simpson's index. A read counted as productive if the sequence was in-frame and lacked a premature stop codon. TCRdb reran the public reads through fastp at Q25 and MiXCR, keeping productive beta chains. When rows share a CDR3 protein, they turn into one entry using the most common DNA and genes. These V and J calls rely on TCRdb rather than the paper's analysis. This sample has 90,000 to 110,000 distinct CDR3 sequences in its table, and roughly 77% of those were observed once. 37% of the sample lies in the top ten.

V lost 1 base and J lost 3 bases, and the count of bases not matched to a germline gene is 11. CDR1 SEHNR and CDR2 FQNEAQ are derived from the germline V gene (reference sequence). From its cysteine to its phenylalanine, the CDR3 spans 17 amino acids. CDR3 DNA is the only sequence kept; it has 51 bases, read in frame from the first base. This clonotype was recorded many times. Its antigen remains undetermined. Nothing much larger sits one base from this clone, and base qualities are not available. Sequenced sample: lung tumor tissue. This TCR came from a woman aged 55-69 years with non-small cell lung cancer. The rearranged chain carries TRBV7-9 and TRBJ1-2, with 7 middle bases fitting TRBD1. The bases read TGTGCCAGCAGCTTAGGGGGTACAGGGGAGGAGGACTATGGCTACACCTTC. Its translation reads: CASSLGGTGEEDYGYTF.